This passage covers 29 T cell receptor beta chains from one sample sequenced in a study of tumor-infiltrating lymphocytes in primary liver carcinoma. The blood RNA (from unsorted whole blood) was obtained, and germline DNA was also extracted. cDNA specific to TCR beta was made from 500 ng of total RNA, with a constant-region primer employed for priming. Libraries for TCR beta were built through three nested multiplex PCR rounds, which together made up a slightly modified ARM-PCR procedure. Primers for the first two PCR rounds were TRBV1-TRBV30 forward primers and a C-beta reverse primer (roughly 10 cycles per round). TCRdb itself ran the multiplex PCR reads through MiXCR, one entry per CDR3 protein. The sample carries about 180,000 distinct CDR3 sequences, over 45% recorded once. The sequenced sample consisted of peripheral blood. The receptors were sampled from a middle-aged man with primary liver carcinoma and hepatitis B virus infection.

The genes are TRBV29-1 and TRBJ2-5; possible D gene TRBD1, 6 bases. The CDR3 spans 14 residues. Trimming stripped 4 bases from V and 5 bases from J, with 17 bases between. CDR1 is SQVTM, CDR2 ANQGSEA, per germline. The CDR3 sequence: CSVGGQKGSETQYF. CDR3 DNA: TGCAGCGTTGGTGGACAGAAAGGGAGTGAGACCCAGTACTTC.

J is TRBJ2-7 and V is TRBV4-2, with D tentatively TRBD1 (5 bases). Between the trimmed V and J ends, which lost 0 bases and 2 bases, there was a span of 23 bases. Germline V gives CDR1 LGHNA, CDR2 YNFKEQ. This CDR3 comprises 19 residues. CDR3 sequence: CASSQDLGSGRTRAYEQYF. Written as DNA, the CDR3 is TGTGCCAGCAGCCAAGATCTTGGTTCGGGCAGGACCAGGGCCTACGAGCAGTACTTC.

The chain employs TRBV19 and TRBJ2-3; 9 bases agree with TRBD2. The germline gives CDR1 LNHDA, CDR2 SQIVND (reference sequence). Germline trimming cut 3 bases from V and 2 bases from J; bases unmatched to any gene: 3. The CDR3 consists of 15 residues. The CDR3 spells CASSISGSPTDTQYF. CDR3 nucleotides: TGTGCCAGTAGTATTAGCGGGAGCCCCACAGATACGCAGTATTTT.

This clonotype turned up a few times. The V and J genes are TRBV10-3 and TRBJ2-2; D uncertain. Germline CDR1 is ENHRY and CDR2 is SYGVKD. CDR3 length equals 13 residues. The V and J ends lost 0 bases and 8 bases respectively, with 7 bases between them. In nucleotides, the CDR3 is TGTGCCATCAGTGAGTCCGATGAGGGGGAGCTGTTTTTT. The encoded protein is CAISESDEGELFF.

V and J are TRBV11-2 and TRBJ2-1, with a weak D call TRBD2 (5 bases). V lost 1 base and J lost 0, with 10 bases in between. The CDR3 extends over 16 amino acids. Germline V gene data show CDR1 as SGHAT and CDR2 as FQNNGV. DNA for the CDR3: TGTGCCAGCAGCTTAGGCGTAGGGAGCTCCTACAATGAGCAGTTCTTC. As protein: CASSLGVGSSYNEQFF.

The chain employs TRBV24-1 and TRBJ2-1; no firm D call. This CDR3 comprises 13 residues. The V gene's germline CDR1 is KGHDR and CDR2 SFDVKD. V lost 8 bases and J lost 3, with 10 bases in between. As DNA, the CDR3 is TGTGCCACCATGGGCGGAAACTACAATGAGCAGTTCTTC. Its translation is CATMGGNYNEQFF.

This clonotype was seen more than once but under ten times. Sequence at one end of the junction differs from germline and may be a read error. This rearrangement joins TRBV7-9 to TRBJ1-1; weak D call: TRBD1 (6 bases). CDR3 length equals 14 residues. Looked up from germline, CDR1 is SEHNR and CDR2 is FQNEAQ (reference sequence). DNA of the CDR3: TGTGCCAGTAGCTTACAGGGTTTGAACACTGAAGCTTTCTTT. Its translation: CASSLQGLNTEAFF.

The chain joins TRBV12-3 or TRBV12-4 to TRBJ2-3, with 8 positions matching TRBD2. This CDR3 has 15 amino acids. J lost 3 bases, V lost 5 bases, and 7 bases had no gene match. Here the CDR3 DNA reads TGTGCCAGCAGTCCTCCGAGCGGGAGTACAGATACGCAGTATTTT. As protein: CASSPPSGSTDTQYF.

The V and J genes are TRBV7-9 and TRBJ2-3; D may be TRBD1 (6 bases). The CDR3 runs to 16 residues. Trimming stripped 2 bases from V and 1 base from J, with 13 bases between. Germline CDR1 reads SEHNR; CDR2 reads FQNEAQ (reference sequence). CDR3 nucleotide sequence: TGTGCCAGCAGCTTATTTTTACAGGGACGCACAGATACGCAGTATTTT. Translating gives CASSLFLQGRTDTQYF.

Turning to this clonotype: A read error may produce the germline difference seen at one junction end. The rearrangement links TRBV11-1 to TRBJ2-7; 9 nucleotides match TRBD2. The CDR3 runs to 15 residues. Per germline, CDR1 SGHAT and CDR2 FQDESV (reference sequence). CDR3 residues: CASSPTPGLAYEQCF. The CDR3 bases are TGTGCCAGCAGCCCCACTCCGGGACTAGCCTATGAGCAGTGCTTC.

With regard to this clonotype: Likely a read error: the CDR3 ends without its conserved phenylalanine or tryptophan. The DNA is omitted, as the CDR3 cannot be located on it reliably, and the CDR3 follows TCRdb's listing. The rearrangement joins TRBV11-2 to TRBJ2-7; the table's D call, TRBD2, has no DNA check behind it. The CDR3 comprises 16 residues, both ends counted. Germline CDR1 and CDR2: SGHAT and FQNNGV. The CDR3 loop is CASSLTEVAGGYEQYL.

To note about this clonotype: This may arise from a read error, as a much more abundant clone is one base away. The rearrangement links TRBV12-3 or TRBV12-4 to TRBJ2-1; D is possibly TRBD2 (6 bases). CDR3 length: 13 amino acids. V lost 4 bases to trimming and J lost 9 bases, with 13 bases between them. CDR3 residues: CASSSGGLSEQFF. The CDR3 bases are TGTGCCAGCAGTTCAGGAGGGTTGAGTGAGCAGTTCTTC.

A note on this clonotype: In this CDR3 the conserved last residue, phenylalanine or tryptophan, is missing, so a read error is likely. The V call is TRBV29-1, the J call TRBJ2-7; 9 nucleotides line up with TRBD2. J lost 5 bases, V lost 7 bases, and 12 bases had no gene match. Germline V lookup: CDR1 SQVTM, CDR2 ANQGSEA. CDR3 length: 14 amino acids. The chain's CDR3 is CSAGEGLAGNEQYL. The CDR3 coding sequence is TGCAGCGCGGGTGAAGGGCTAGCGGGAAACGAGCAGTACCTC.

The rearrangement links TRBV30 to TRBJ2-3; D unresolved. The CDR3 runs 12 residues. Trimming stripped 4 bases from V and 7 bases from J, with 12 bases between. Germline assignment: CDR1 GTSNPN and CDR2 SVGIG (reference sequence). CDR3 protein: CAWTPSINTQYF. The DNA of the CDR3 is TGTGCCTGGACTCCGTCTATTAATACGCAGTATTTT.

A remark on this clonotype: One end of the junction varies from germline; a read error may be responsible. This sequence joins TRBV5-1 and TRBJ1-6, with TRBD1 as a possible D gene (6 bases). This CDR3 contains 12 residues. The germline CDR1 and CDR2 sequences are SGHRS and YFSETQ. In DNA, the CDR3 is TGTGCCAGCAGAGGGGGGAATTCACCCCTCCACTTT. This codes for CASRGGNSPLHF.

The CDR3 DNA is TGTGCCAACGGAAGCACAGATACGCAGTATTTT. Protein product: CANGSTDTQYF. V is TRBV2 and J is TRBJ2-3, with D unclear. CDR1 is SNHLY, CDR2 FYNNEI, per germline. The CDR3 consists of 11 residues. V shed 10 bases and J shed 0 bases, with 5 bases lying between them.

There are many counts of this clonotype. The gene calls are TRBV10-3 and TRBJ2-5, with D unresolved. Germline lookup yields CDR1 ENHRY and CDR2 SYGVKD. CDR3 size: 12 residues. V lost 2 bases and J lost 5, with 6 bases in between. CDR3 region: CAISERVETQYF. CDR3 nucleotide sequence: TGTGCCATCAGTGAGCGGGTGGAGACCCAGTACTTC.

As for this clonotype: At one end, the junction sequence differs from germline, possibly due to a read error. This chain joins TRBV11-1 and TRBJ1-1, with 7 bases lining up with TRBD1. This CDR3 has 14 residues. Germline loops: CDR1 SGHAT, CDR2 FQDESV (reference sequence). The CDR3, as DNA: TGTGCCAGCAGCTTTGGGACAGCCAGCACTGAGGCTTTCTTT. It translates to CASSFGTASTEAFF.

This clonotype was recorded once. A junction boundary mismatches the germline segment, possibly from a read error. V and J are TRBV6-1 and TRBJ2-3; 8 bases agree with TRBD2. Germline lookup yields CDR1 MNHNS and CDR2 SASEGT. The CDR3 length is 18 residues. The CDR3 spells CDSSEPASGSYSADTQYF. CDR3 sequence (DNA): TGTGACAGCAGTGAACCAGCTAGCGGGTCGTATAGCGCAGATACGCAGTATTTT.

This clonotype showed up just once. The final CDR3 position lacks the conserved phenylalanine or tryptophan, pointing to a likely read error. The V call is TRBV11-2, the J call TRBJ2-1; D gene unclear. There are 13 residues in the CDR3. Germline V gives CDR1 SGHAT, CDR2 FQNNGV. This CDR3 is CASRLFSVYEQFY. The CDR3 DNA is TGTGCTAGCAGGCTCTTTTCTGTATATGAGCAGTTCTAC.

This clonotype has only a few counts. This rearrangement joins TRBV6-6 to TRBJ1-1; unclear D gene. The CDR3 totals 15 residues. The germline CDR1 and CDR2 sequences are MNHNY and SVGAGI (reference sequence). The germline V and J ends were trimmed by 2 bases and 1 base, with 11 bases remaining between them. The CDR3 region has the DNA TGTGCCAGCAGTTACGGCGGGAACCAGAACACTGAAGCTTTCTTT. Translation gives CASSYGGNQNTEAFF.

The rearrangement uses TRBV10-2 and TRBJ2-7; no definite D call. The germline CDR1 and CDR2 sequences are WSHSY and SAAADI. V dropped 0 bases and J dropped 7 bases, with 13 bases sitting between them. There are 14 residues in the CDR3. The CDR3 spells CASSESHSSGEQYF. The CDR3 bases are TGCGCCAGCAGTGAGTCCCACTCCTCCGGGGAGCAGTACTTC.

Note on this clonotype: Compared with germline, one end of the junction differs, possibly owing to a read error. The CDR3 loop is CTSSSGTQETQYF. The CDR3 coding sequence is TGCACCAGCAGCTCCGGGACTCAAGAGACCCAGTACTTC. V and J are TRBV5-1 and TRBJ2-5; perhaps TRBD2 as D (6 bases). The CDR3 runs 13 residues. CDR1 and CDR2 from the germline V gene are SGHRS and YFSETQ. The full variable domain, with the rest looked up from reference TRBV5-1 and TRBJ2-5, is KAGVTQTPRYLIKTRGQQVTLSCSPISGHRSVSWYQQTPGQGLQFLFEYFSETQRNKGNFPGRFSGRQFSNSRSEMNVSTLELGDSALYLCTSSSGTQETQYFGPGTRLLVL.

This clonotype was counted a few times. Lacking the conserved final phenylalanine or tryptophan, this CDR3 likely reflects a read error. The CDR3 protein is CSVEIGVETQYS. The CDR3 DNA sequence: TGCAGCGTTGAAATAGGGGTTGAGACCCAGTACTCC. The genes are TRBV29-1 and TRBJ2-5, with D possibly TRBD1 on 5 matching bases. The CDR3 is 12 amino acids. Germline V gene data show CDR1 as SQVTM and CDR2 as ANQGSEA. Trimming took 2 bases from V and 5 from J, leaving 9 bases between them.

The chain employs TRBV10-3 and TRBJ1-3; D remains unclear. Germline V gives CDR1 ENHRY, CDR2 SYGVKD. CDR3 length: 14 residues. V was cut by 8 bases and J by 0 bases, with 11 bases left in between. The CDR3 reads CAIGSEASGNTIYF. The CDR3, as DNA: TGTGCCATCGGGTCGGAGGCCTCTGGAAACACCATATATTTT.

This clonotype was seen a handful of times. The rearrangement links TRBV6-2 or TRBV6-3 to TRBJ2-1; D is undetermined. Germline V gene data show CDR1 as MNHEY and CDR2 as SVGEGT. V was pared by 10 bases and J by 9 bases, with 13 bases between. This CDR3 is 11 amino acids long. CDR3 region: CAISSLTEQFF. CDR3 DNA sequence: TGTGCCATCTCAAGCTTAACTGAGCAGTTCTTC.

This clonotype was seen at least ten times. This rearrangement joins TRBV6-5 to TRBJ1-2, with a possible D match to TRBD1 (5 bases). V was cut by 2 bases and J by 6 bases, with 19 bases left in between. CDR1 is MNHEY, CDR2 SVGAGI, per germline. The CDR3 covers 16 residues. CDR3 loop: CASSYLRGGRENGYTF. The CDR3 nucleotides read TGTGCCAGCAGTTACCTGAGGGGAGGCAGGGAAAATGGCTACACCTTC.

In regard to this clonotype: The junction does not match germline at one end; this may be a read error. The chain combines TRBV29-1 with TRBJ2-1; 9 bases agree with TRBD1. This CDR3 contains 14 residues. Germline CDR1 and CDR2: SQVTM and ANQGSEA. The chain's CDR3 is CGVEATGGINEQFF. DNA for the CDR3: TGCGGCGTTGAGGCTACAGGGGGCATCAATGAGCAGTTCTTC.

Note on this clonotype: A much larger clonotype is one base distant, so this may be a read error. The V gene is TRBV29-1, the J gene TRBJ2-5; 7 bases agree with TRBD1. The V gene's germline CDR1 is SQVTM and CDR2 ANQGSEA. The CDR3 contains 13 residues. Trimming cost V 7 bases and J 6 bases; bases outside gene matches: 11. CDR3 residues: CSAFLQGIQTQYF. The DNA of the CDR3 is TGCAGCGCGTTTTTACAGGGGATTCAGACCCAGTACTTC.